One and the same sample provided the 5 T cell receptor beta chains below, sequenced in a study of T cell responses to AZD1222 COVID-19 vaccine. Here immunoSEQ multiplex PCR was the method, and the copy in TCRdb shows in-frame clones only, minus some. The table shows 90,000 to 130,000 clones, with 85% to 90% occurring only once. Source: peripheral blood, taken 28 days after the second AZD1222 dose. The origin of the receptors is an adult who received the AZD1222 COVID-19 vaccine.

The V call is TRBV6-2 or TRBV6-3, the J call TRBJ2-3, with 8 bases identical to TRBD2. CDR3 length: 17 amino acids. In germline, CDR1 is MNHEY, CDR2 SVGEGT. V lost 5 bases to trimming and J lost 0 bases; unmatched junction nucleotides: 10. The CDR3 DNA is TGTGCCAGCAGTCCCGGGCTTGCGGGGGGCAGCACAGATACGCAGTATTTT. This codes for CASSPGLAGGSTDTQYF.

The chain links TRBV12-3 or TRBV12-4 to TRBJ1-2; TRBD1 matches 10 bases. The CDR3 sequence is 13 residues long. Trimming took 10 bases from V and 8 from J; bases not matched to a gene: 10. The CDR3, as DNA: TGTGCCACCCTTAGGGGACAGGGGAGCGGCTACACCTTC. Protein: CATLRGQGSGYTF.

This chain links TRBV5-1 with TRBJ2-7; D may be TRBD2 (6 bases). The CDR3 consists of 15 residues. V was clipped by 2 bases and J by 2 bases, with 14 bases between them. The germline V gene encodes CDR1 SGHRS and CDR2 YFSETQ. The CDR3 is CASSFPGLGTYEQYF. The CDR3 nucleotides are TGCGCCAGCAGCTTTCCGGGACTGGGGACCTACGAGCAGTACTTC.

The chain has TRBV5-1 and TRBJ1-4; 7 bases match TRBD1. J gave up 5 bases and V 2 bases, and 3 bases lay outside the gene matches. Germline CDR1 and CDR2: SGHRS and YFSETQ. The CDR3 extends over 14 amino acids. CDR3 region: CASSLQGMNEKLFF. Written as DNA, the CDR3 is TGCGCCAGCAGCTTACAGGGGATGAATGAAAAACTGTTTTTT. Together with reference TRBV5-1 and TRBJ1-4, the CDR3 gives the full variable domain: KAGVTQTPRYLIKTRGQQVTLSCSPISGHRSVSWYQQTPGQGLQFLFEYFSETQRNKGNFPGRFSGRQFSNSRSEMNVSTLELGDSALYLCASSLQGMNEKLFFGSGTQLSVL.

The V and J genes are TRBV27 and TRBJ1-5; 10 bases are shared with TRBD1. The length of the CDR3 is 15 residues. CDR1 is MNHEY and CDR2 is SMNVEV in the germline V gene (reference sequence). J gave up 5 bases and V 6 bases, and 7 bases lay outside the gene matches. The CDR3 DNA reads TGTGCCAGCAGCCTGACAGGGGGCGGGCATCAGCCCCAGCATTTT. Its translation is CASSLTGGGHQPQHF.